Below are 10 T cell receptor beta chains sequenced from a single sample in a study of CD8 T cells in ankylosing spondylitis. One entry per CDR3 protein results from TCRdb running MiXCR on the 5' RACE reads. The table shows a few hundred thousand distinct CDR3 sequences, with roughly 20% occurring only once. The specimen was blood, either unsorted or a sorted T cell fraction (not recorded which). The receptors come from a male donor with ankylosing spondylitis or in good health (not recorded which).

This clonotype was detected a few times. This chain uses TRBV7-2 with TRBJ1-1, with D possibly being TRBD1 (6 bases). Trimming cost V 4 bases and J 0 bases, with 9 bases left between them. The CDR3 consists of 14 residues. CDR1 and CDR2 from the germline V gene are SGHTA and FQGNSA. The CDR3 bases are TGTGCCAGCAGCTGGGGGGGCCTGAACACTGAAGCTTTCTTT. This translates into CASSWGGLNTEAFF. The full variable domain, rest sourced from reference TRBV7-2 and TRBJ1-1, is GAGVSQSPSNKVTEKGKDVELRCDPISGHTALYWYRQSLGQGLEFLIYFQGNSAPDKSGLPSDRFSAERTGGSVSTLTIQRTQQEDSAVYLCASSWGGLNTEAFFGQGTRLTVV.

The chain is built from TRBV29-1 and TRBJ1-3; unclear D gene. CDR1 is SQVTM and CDR2 is ANQGSEA in the germline V gene. The V end was cut by 5 bases, the J end by 0 bases, with 8 bases between. The CDR3 consists of 13 residues. The DNA for the CDR3 is TGCAGCGTTATGACCGACTCTGGAAACACCATATATTTT. Protein: CSVMTDSGNTIYF.

The chain is built from TRBV20-1 and TRBJ2-3; D is uncertain. The germline V gene encodes CDR1 DFQATT and CDR2 SNEGSKA (reference sequence). Trimming pared 2 bases from V and 0 bases from J, leaving 12 bases between. The CDR3 has 15 amino acids. The CDR3 DNA reads as TGCAGTGCTAGACGCACTTTCACTAGCACAGATACGCAGTATTTT. Translating it yields CSARRTFTSTDTQYF.

The rearrangement links TRBV11-3 to TRBJ2-2; D gene uncertain. Between the trimmed V and J ends, which lost 1 base and 6 bases, there was a span of 9 bases. The CDR3 extends over 14 amino acids. The germline CDR1 and CDR2 sequences are SGHNT and YENEEA. CDR3: CASSLGIGSGELFF. As DNA, the CDR3 is TGTGCCAGCAGCTTAGGAATCGGTTCCGGGGAGCTGTTTTTT.

This clonotype has just one count. The chain links TRBV20-1 to TRBJ1-5, with D maybe TRBD1 (6 bases). CDR1 and CDR2 (germline): DFQATT, SNEGSKA (reference sequence). The CDR3 has 13 amino acids. V gave up 3 bases and J gave up 4 bases, with 10 bases separating them. Here the CDR3 DNA reads TGCAGTGCTAGCAGGGGATTGAATCAGCCCCAGCATTTT. Amino acids: CSASRGLNQPQHF.

Only one count was recorded for this clonotype. The rearrangement uses TRBV5-1 and TRBJ2-1, with 9 bases aligning to TRBD2. Germline V CDR1 and CDR2: SGHRS, YFSETQ. The CDR3 contains 15 residues. V shed 3 bases and J 2 bases; nucleotides not matched to a gene: 3. The CDR3 loop is CASSSGTSPYNEQFF. DNA for the CDR3: TGCGCCAGCAGCTCCGGGACTAGCCCCTACAATGAGCAGTTCTTC.

At least ten counts were recorded for this clonotype. The chain employs TRBV12-3 or TRBV12-4 and TRBJ2-2; D is possibly TRBD2 (6 bases). The CDR3 extends over 13 amino acids. Trimming removed 4 bases at V and 6 bases at J, with 9 bases between. The CDR3 coding sequence is TGTGCCAGCAGTTCCGGGGGTGCCGGGGAGCTGTTTTTT. This gives the protein CASSSGGAGELFF.

This clonotype has at least ten counts. The J gene is TRBJ1-2, the V gene TRBV29-1; D is possibly TRBD1 (5 bases). V was pared by 7 bases and J by 2 bases, with 14 bases between. This CDR3 is built from 13 residues. Germline CDR1 SQVTM, CDR2 ANQGSEA. CDR3 sequence (DNA): TGCAGCGCACCGAACCGGGACAACTATGGCTACACCTTC. It yields the protein CSAPNRDNYGYTF.

The table lists this clonotype with a few counts. The chain is built from TRBV18 and TRBJ1-6; D remains unclear. Trimming removed 1 base at V and 1 base at J, with 8 bases between. The CDR3 contains 16 residues. The germline gives CDR1 KGHSH, CDR2 LQKENI. The CDR3: CASSPLSESYNSPLHF. The CDR3 DNA reads as TGTGCCAGCTCACCACTCTCGGAATCCTATAATTCACCCCTCCACTTT.

In its sample, this clonotype was seen a few times. The chain combines TRBV28 with TRBJ2-7; perhaps TRBD2 as D (5 bases). Per the germline V gene, CDR1 is MDHEN and CDR2 is SYDVKM. This CDR3 has 16 amino acids. V dropped 1 base and J dropped 3 bases, with 16 bases sitting between them. The CDR3 loop reads CASSLFSVGEHYEQYV. The CDR3 bases are TGTGCCAGCAGTTTATTTTCCGTTGGGGAGCACTACGAGCAGTACGTC.